This paragraph covers one T cell receptor (beta chain) sequence. Second-dose intervals near 4 or 12 weeks were combined. CDR3 length: 18 residues. Trimming shortened V by 1 base and J by 2 bases, and 15 bases separated the two germline ends. The V gene's germline CDR1 is MNHEY and CDR2 SMNVEV (reference sequence). This record comes from a study of T cell responses to AZD1222 COVID-19 vaccine. Assay: immunoSEQ multiplex PCR; the TCRdb copy retains only in-frame clones and omits some. The repertoire holds 160,000 or so clones, with around nine tenths as singletons. Material: peripheral blood, obtained 28 days after the second AZD1222 dose. The sequence was collected from an adult who received the AZD1222 COVID-19 vaccine. The chain employs TRBV27 and TRBJ2-6, with no clear D. The CDR3 here is CASSLLMFSATGANVLTF. CDR3 sequence (DNA): TGTGCCAGCAGTTTATTGATGTTTTCAGCAACTGGGGCCAACGTCCTGACTTTC.